This T cell receptor (beta chain) was found in a study of blood T cells in healthy people across ages. For the second PCR, which ran for roughly 7 to 11 cycles, a sample-barcoded 5' primer and a J-beta primer mix were used. TCRdb reanalysed the 5' RACE reads using MiXCR and keeps one entry per CDR3 protein. This sample carries some 900,000 distinct CDR3 sequences, around 26% of them seen once, and the ten largest clones take approximately 15%. The receptor's source is a woman older than 75 in good health. The sample was blood.

The CDR3, as DNA: TGCAGCGCCGATCAGGGGGGAGGAGAGACCCAGTACTTC. It codes for CSADQGGGETQYF. V and J are TRBV29-1 and TRBJ2-7; D perhaps matches TRBD1 (7 bases). The J call may be wrong; the DNA end is better matched by TRBJ2-5. CDR3 length equals 13 residues. Per germline, CDR1 SQVTM and CDR2 ANQGSEA.